The rows below give T cell receptor beta chains drawn from one sample of a study of cytomegalovirus exposure and HLA in healthy donors. The repertoire was sequenced with immunoSEQ multiplex PCR; TCRdb's copy has only in-frame clones and lacks some. The sample lists about 140,000 clones; over 60% were seen once. Sequencing was done on a sample of PBMCs. These receptors were obtained from a man in his forties in good health and CMV-seronegative. The CDR3 runs from the conserved cysteine through the conserved F or W. Fields, in order: V gene, D gene, J gene, clone size, CDR3 protein, CDR3 DNA. D genes are given only for firm matches. Clone size appears in some rows only: once, few, many, or a class for an expanded clone.

TRBV7-9	NA	TRBJ2-2	NA	CASSLAGAGYTGELFF	TGTGCCAGCAGCTTAGCGGGGGCAGGATACACCGGGGAGCTGTTTTTT
TRBV6-4	TRBD2	TRBJ2-7	NA	CASSATSEGFYEQYF	TGTGCCAGCAGTGCCACTAGCGAGGGGTTCTACGAGCAGTACTTC
TRBV19	TRBD1	TRBJ2-5	NA	CASSRDRAQETQYF	TGTGCCAGTAGTAGAGACAGGGCTCAAGAGACCCAGTACTTC
TRBV4-1	NA	TRBJ2-7	NA	CASSQENRDPYEQYF	TGCGCCAGCAGCCAAGAAAACAGGGACCCCTACGAGCAGTACTTC
TRBV5-4	NA	TRBJ1-2	few	CASSFTGIEYYGYTF	TGTGCCAGCAGCTTTACAGGGATAGAATACTATGGCTACACCTTC
TRBV28	NA	TRBJ2-5	NA	CASSFEDRETQYF	TGTGCCAGCAGTTTCGAGGATCGAGAGACCCAGTACTTC
TRBV18	TRBD2	TRBJ2-1	once	CASSPPPRYSGGDNEQFF	TGTGCCAGCTCACCACCCCCCCGGTATAGCGGGGGAGACAATGAGCAGTTCTTC
TRBV7-2	TRBD1	TRBJ1-6	medium-sized	CASSGQGAQSNSPLHF	TGTGCCAGCAGCGGTCAGGGGGCGCAAAGTAATTCACCCCTCCACTTT
TRBV27	TRBD1	TRBJ2-7	few	CASSGTGGFEQYF	TGTGCCAGCAGTGGGACAGGGGGCTTTGAGCAGTACTTC
TRBV4-2	TRBD1	TRBJ1-2	NA	CASSQGEGQGVYGYTF	TGTGCCAGCAGCCAAGGGGAGGGACAGGGGGTATATGGCTACACCTTC
TRBV30	TRBD1	TRBJ2-1	NA	CAWKGQGNEQFF	TGTGCCTGGAAGGGACAGGGGAATGAGCAGTTCTTC
TRBV6-5	NA	TRBJ2-7	NA	CASSYERVEQYF	TGTGCCAGCAGTTACGAGAGGGTCGAGCAGTACTTC
TRBV6-5	TRBD1	TRBJ2-2	NA	CASSGDRVNTGELFF	TGTGCCAGCAGCGGGGACAGGGTTAACACCGGGGAGCTGTTTTTT
TRBV7-8	TRBD2	TRBJ2-1	once	CASSPLAGHPNEQFF	TGTGCCAGCAGCCCCTTAGCGGGTCACCCCAATGAGCAGTTCTTC
TRBV7-2	TRBD2	TRBJ2-1	NA	CASSSGTRLRNEQFF	TGTGCCAGCAGTTCCGGGACTAGGCTCAGGAATGAGCAGTTCTTC
TRBV6-5	TRBD1	TRBJ1-1	NA	CASSYSKGGGNTEAFF	TGTGCCAGCAGTTACTCGAAAGGGGGCGGGAACACTGAAGCTTTCTTT
TRBV9	TRBD2	TRBJ2-1	NA	CASSPGRGGFENEQFF	TGTGCCAGCAGCCCAGGGCGGGGGGGCTTTGAAAATGAGCAGTTCTTC
TRBV29-1	NA	TRBJ2-7	NA	CSAGTPMEEQYF	TGCAGCGCTGGGACACCGATGGAAGAGCAGTACTTC
TRBV7-8	TRBD1	TRBJ2-2	NA	CASSSSRDRVPGELFF	TGTGCCAGCAGCTCGTCCCGGGACAGGGTACCGGGGGAGCTGTTTTTT
TRBV27	TRBD2	TRBJ2-1	once	CASSSRTSSSSYNEQFF	TGTGCCAGCAGTTCACGGACTAGCTCCAGCTCCTACAATGAGCAGTTCTTC
TRBV28	NA	TRBJ1-3	NA	CASRRAAGNTIYF	TGTGCCAGCAGGAGAGCTGCTGGAAACACCATATATTTT
TRBV7-2	TRBD2	TRBJ2-1	NA	CASRTGGLAGNYNEQFF	TGTGCCAGCAGAACCGGGGGACTAGCGGGGAACTACAATGAGCAGTTCTTC
TRBV28	TRBD2	TRBJ2-2	NA	CASRGTSGVYTGELFF	TGTGCCAGCAGGGGTACTAGCGGGGTTTACACCGGGGAGCTGTTTTTT
TRBV29-1	TRBD2	TRBJ2-1	NA	CSVVSGSSYNEQFF	TGCAGCGTTGTAAGCGGGAGCTCCTACAATGAGCAGTTCTTC
TRBV10-1	NA	TRBJ2-3	NA	CASSELTDTQYF	TGCGCCAGCAGTGAACTCACAGATACGCAGTATTTT
TRBV6-1	TRBD1	TRBJ1-5	NA	CASSFRGGNQPQHF	TGTGCCAGCAGTTTCAGGGGGGGCAATCAGCCCCAGCATTTT
TRBV7-6	NA	TRBJ2-7	NA	CASSFSEAYEQYF	TGTGCCAGCAGCTTCAGTGAGGCCTACGAGCAGTACTTC
TRBV28	TRBD1	TRBJ2-7	NA	CASSYRGLRVEQYF	TGTGCCAGCAGTTACAGGGGGCTGCGGGTCGAGCAGTACTTC
TRBV7-6	TRBD2	TRBJ2-7	NA	CASSVSGSGPYYEQYF	TGTGCCAGCAGCGTTAGCGGGAGCGGACCCTACTACGAGCAGTACTTC
TRBV7-9	NA	TRBJ2-1	NA	CASSLGRQSSYNEQFF	TGTGCCAGCAGCTTAGGTCGACAGAGCTCCTACAATGAGCAGTTCTTC
TRBV5-1	TRBD1	TRBJ2-7	few	CASSLGQGESDEQYF	TGCGCCAGCAGCTTAGGACAGGGGGAAAGCGACGAGCAGTACTTC
TRBV5-4	NA	TRBJ2-7	NA	CASRLRYEQYF	TGTGCCAGCAGACTACGCTACGAGCAGTACTTC
TRBV2	TRBD2	TRBJ2-1	NA	CASSETSAYNEQFF	TGTGCCAGCAGTGAGACTAGCGCCTACAATGAGCAGTTCTTC
TRBV6-5	NA	TRBJ2-3	NA	CASSWRGVSTDTQYF	TGTGCCAGCAGTTGGCGCGGGGTAAGCACAGATACGCAGTATTTT
TRBV6-1	TRBD1	TRBJ1-2	NA	CASSERTGGEDYGYTF	TGTGCCAGCAGTGAACGGACAGGGGGGGAGGACTATGGCTACACCTTC
TRBV6-5	NA	TRBJ2-7	few	CASSTTPTYEQYF	TGTGCCAGCAGTACGACACCAACCTACGAGCAGTACTTC
TRBV7-8	NA	TRBJ2-1	NA	CASSLEVGTYNEQFF	TGTGCCAGCAGCTTAGAAGTCGGGACCTACAATGAGCAGTTCTTC